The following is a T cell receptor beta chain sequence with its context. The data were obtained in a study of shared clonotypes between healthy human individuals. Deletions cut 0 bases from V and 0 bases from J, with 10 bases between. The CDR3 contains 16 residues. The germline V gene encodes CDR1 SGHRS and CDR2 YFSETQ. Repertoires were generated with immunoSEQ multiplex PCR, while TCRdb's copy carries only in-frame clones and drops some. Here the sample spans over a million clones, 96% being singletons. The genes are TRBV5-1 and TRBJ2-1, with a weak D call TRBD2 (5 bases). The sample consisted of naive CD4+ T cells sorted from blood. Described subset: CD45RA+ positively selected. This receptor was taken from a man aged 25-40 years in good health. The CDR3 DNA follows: TGCGCCAGCAGCTTGGAGAGGGAGCCCTCCTACAATGAGCAGTTCTTC. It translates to CASSLEREPSYNEQFF.